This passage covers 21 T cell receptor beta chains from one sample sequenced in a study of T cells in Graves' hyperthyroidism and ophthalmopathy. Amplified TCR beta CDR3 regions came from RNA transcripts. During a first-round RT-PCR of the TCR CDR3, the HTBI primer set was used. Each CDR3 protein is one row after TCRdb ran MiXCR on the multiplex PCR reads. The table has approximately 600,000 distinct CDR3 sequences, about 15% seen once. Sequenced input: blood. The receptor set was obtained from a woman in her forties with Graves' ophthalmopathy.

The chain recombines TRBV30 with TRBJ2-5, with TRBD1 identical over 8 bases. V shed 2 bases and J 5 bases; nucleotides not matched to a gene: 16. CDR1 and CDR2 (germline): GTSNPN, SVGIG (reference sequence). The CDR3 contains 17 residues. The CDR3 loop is CAWSSAWGQGAIETQYF. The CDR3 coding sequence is TGTGCCTGGAGTTCAGCCTGGGGGCAGGGGGCTATCGAGACCCAGTACTTC.

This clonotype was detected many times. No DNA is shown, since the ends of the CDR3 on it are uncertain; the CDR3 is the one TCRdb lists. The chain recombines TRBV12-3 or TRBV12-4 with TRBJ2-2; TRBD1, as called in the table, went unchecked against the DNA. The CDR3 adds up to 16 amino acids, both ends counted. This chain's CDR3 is CASSPPTGFGNGELFF.

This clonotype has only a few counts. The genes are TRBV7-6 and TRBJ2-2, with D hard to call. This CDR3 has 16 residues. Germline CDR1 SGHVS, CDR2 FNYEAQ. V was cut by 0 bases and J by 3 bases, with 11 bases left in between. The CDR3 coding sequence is TGTGCCAGCAGCTTAGCCACCGGGTCGTACACCGGGGAGCTGTTTTTT. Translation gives CASSLATGSYTGELFF.

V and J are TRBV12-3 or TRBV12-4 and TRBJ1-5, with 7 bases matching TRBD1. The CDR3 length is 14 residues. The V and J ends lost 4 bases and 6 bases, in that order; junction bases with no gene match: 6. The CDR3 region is CASSWGDRVQPQHF. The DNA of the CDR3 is TGTGCCAGCAGTTGGGGAGACAGGGTTCAGCCCCAGCATTTT.

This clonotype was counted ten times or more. CDR3 DNA: TGTGCCAGCAGTTTCGCCTACGGGTATGGCTACACCTTC. Residues: CASSFAYGYGYTF. The rearrangement joins TRBV28 to TRBJ1-2; no clear D. Trimming removed 3 bases at V and 5 bases at J, with 10 bases between. The CDR3 extends over 13 amino acids. Germline CDR1 and CDR2: MDHEN and SYDVKM.

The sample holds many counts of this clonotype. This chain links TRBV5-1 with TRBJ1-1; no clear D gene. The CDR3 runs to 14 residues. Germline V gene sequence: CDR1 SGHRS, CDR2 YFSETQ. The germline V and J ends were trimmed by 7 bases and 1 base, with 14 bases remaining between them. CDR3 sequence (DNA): TGCGCCAGCGGTATGAGACAAGCGAACACTGAAGCTTTCTTT. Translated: CASGMRQANTEAFF.

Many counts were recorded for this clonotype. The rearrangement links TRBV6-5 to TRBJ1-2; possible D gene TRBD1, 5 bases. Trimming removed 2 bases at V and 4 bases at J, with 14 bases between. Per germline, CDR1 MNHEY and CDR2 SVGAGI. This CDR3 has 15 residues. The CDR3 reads CASSYGGGKGYGYTF. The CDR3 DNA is TGTGCCAGCAGTTACGGGGGGGGGAAAGGCTATGGCTACACCTTC.

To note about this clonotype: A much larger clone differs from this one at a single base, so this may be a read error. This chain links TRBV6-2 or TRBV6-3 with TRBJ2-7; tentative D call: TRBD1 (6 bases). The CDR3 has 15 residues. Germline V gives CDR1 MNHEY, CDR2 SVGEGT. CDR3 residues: CARSYSGGRRHEQYF. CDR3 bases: TGTGCCCGCAGTTACTCTGGGGGCCGCCGCCACGAGCAGTACTTC.

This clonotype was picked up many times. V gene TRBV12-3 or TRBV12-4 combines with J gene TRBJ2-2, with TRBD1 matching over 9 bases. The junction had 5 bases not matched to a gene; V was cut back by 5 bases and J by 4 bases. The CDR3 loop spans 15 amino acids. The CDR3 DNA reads TGTGCCAGCAGTCTAGGGGACAGGGTCACCGGGGAGCTGTTTTTT. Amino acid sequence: CASSLGDRVTGELFF.

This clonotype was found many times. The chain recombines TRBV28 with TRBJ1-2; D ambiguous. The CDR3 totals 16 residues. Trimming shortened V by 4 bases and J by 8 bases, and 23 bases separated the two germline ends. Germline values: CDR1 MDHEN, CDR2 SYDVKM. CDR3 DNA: TGTGCCAGCAGTTCGGCGGGTGAGGTTACTATGCGCGGCTACACCTTC. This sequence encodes CASSSAGEVTMRGYTF.

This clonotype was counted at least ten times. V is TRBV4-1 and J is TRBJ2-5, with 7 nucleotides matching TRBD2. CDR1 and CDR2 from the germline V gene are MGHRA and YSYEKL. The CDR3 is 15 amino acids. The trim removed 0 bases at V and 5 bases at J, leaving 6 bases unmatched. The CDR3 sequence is CASSQEGGAGETQYF. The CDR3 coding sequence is TGCGCCAGCAGCCAAGAGGGAGGGGCGGGGGAGACCCAGTACTTC.

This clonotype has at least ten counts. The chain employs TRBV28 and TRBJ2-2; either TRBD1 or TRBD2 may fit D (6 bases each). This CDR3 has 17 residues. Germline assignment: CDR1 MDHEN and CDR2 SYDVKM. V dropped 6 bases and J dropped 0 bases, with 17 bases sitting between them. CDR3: CASSPLGGFANTGELFF. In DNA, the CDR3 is TGTGCCAGCAGCCCCCTCGGGGGCTTCGCGAACACCGGGGAGCTGTTTTTT.

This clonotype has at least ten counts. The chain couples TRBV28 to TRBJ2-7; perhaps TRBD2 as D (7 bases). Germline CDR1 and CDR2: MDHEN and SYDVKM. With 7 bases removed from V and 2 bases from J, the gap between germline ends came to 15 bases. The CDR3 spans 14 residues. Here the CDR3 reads CASTPGAGAYEQYF. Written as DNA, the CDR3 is TGTGCCAGCACCCCAGGGGCGGGGGCCTACGAGCAGTACTTC.

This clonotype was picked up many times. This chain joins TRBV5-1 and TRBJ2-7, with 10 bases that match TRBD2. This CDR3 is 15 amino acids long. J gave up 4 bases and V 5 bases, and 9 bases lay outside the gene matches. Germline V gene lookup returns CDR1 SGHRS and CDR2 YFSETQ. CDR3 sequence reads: CASRLTSGNGYEQYF. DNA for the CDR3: TGCGCCAGCAGACTTACTAGCGGGAACGGTTACGAGCAGTACTTC.

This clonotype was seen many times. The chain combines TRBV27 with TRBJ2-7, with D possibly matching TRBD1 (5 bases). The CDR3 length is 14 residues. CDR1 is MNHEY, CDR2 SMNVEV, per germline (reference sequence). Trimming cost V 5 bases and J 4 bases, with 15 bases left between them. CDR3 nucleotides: TGTGCCAGCAGTATTAGAGTCCAGGGTTACGAGCAGTACTTC. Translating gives CASSIRVQGYEQYF.

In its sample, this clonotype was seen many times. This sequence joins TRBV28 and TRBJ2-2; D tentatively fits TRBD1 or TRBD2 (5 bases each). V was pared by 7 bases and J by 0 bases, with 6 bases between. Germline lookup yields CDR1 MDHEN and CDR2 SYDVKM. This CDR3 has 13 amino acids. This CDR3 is CASKGPNTGELFF. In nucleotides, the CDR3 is TGTGCCAGCAAGGGACCGAACACCGGGGAGCTGTTTTTT.

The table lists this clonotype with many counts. This CDR3 reads CASSPDASYEQYF. CDR3 sequence (DNA): TGCGCCAGCAGCCCGGACGCTTCCTACGAGCAGTACTTC. The genes are TRBV5-1 and TRBJ2-7; the D is unclear. Germline assignment: CDR1 SGHRS and CDR2 YFSETQ. Trimming stripped 4 bases from V and 1 base from J, with 9 bases between. The CDR3 loop spans 13 amino acids.

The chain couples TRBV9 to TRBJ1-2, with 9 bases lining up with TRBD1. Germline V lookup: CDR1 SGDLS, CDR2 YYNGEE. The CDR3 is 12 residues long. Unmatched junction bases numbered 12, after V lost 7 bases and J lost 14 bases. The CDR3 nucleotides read TGTGCCAGCGGTACCGGGACAGGGAATCAAACCTTC. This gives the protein CASGTGTGNQTF.

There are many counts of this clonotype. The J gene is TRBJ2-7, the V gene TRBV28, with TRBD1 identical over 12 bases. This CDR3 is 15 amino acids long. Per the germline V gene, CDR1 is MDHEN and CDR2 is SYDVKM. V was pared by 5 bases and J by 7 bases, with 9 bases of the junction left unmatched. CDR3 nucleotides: TGTGCCAGCAGTGGGGCCGGGACAGGGGGCGTTGAGCAGTACTTC. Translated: CASSGAGTGGVEQYF.

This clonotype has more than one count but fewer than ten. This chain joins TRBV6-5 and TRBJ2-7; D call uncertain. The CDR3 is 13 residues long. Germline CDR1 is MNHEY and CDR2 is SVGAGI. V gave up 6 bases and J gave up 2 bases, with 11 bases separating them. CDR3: CASSYGATYEQYF. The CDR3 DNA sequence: TGTGCCAGCAGCTACGGAGCAACCTACGAGCAGTACTTC.

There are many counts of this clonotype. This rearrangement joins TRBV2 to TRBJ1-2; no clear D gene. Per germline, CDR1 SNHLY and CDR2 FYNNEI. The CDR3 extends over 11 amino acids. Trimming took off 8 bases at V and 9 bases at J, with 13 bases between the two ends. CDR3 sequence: CASHMGLSYTF. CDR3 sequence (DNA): TGTGCCAGCCATATGGGGTTAAGCTACACCTTC.